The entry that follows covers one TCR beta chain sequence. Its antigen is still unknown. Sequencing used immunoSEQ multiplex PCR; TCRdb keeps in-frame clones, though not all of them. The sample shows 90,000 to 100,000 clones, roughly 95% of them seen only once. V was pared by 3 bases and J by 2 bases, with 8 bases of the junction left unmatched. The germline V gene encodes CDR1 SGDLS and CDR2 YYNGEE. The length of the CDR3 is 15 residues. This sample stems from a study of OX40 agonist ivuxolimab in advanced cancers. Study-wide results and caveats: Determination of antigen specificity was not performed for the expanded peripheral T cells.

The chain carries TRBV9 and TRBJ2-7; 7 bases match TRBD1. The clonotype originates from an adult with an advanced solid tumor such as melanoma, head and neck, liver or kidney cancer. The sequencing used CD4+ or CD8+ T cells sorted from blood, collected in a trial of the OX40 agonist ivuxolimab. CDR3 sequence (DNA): TGTGCCAGCAGCGAAACCGGGACAGCCACCTACGAGCAGTACTTC. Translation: CASSETGTATYEQYF.